This is a list of T cell receptor beta chains from one sample in a study of T cell responses to AZD1222 COVID-19 vaccine. TCRdb's copy holds only in-frame clones and misses some; the assay was immunoSEQ multiplex PCR. This table has around 100,000 clones, roughly 90% appearing once. Sequencing was performed on peripheral blood, taken on day 0 of AZD1222 vaccination. Receptors were obtained from an adult in good health. The CDR3 runs from the conserved cysteine through the conserved F or W. D genes are given only for firm matches. Clone sizes are given selectively: once, few, many, or a class where the clone is expanded.

. | TRBJ2-1 | . | TRBV6-2/TRBV6-3 | CASSQGGGEQFF | TGTGCCAGCAGCCAGGGAGGAGGTGAGCAGTTCTTC
. | TRBJ2-7 | . | TRBV27 | CASSPLGVYEQYF | TGTGCCAGCAGTCCCCTCGGGGTTTACGAGCAGTACTTC
. | TRBJ2-6 | . | TRBV2 | CASSGQPSGANVLTF | TGTGCCAGCAGTGGACAACCCTCTGGGGCCAACGTCCTGACTTTC
TRBD2 | TRBJ2-2 | . | TRBV5-1 | CASSLLAGNTGELFF | TGCGCCAGCAGCCTCCTAGCGGGAAACACCGGGGAGCTGTTTTTT
. | TRBJ1-4 | few | TRBV15 | CATSRGQSNIEKLFF | TGTGCCACCAGCAGAGGACAGTCCAATATTGAAAAACTGTTTTTT
. | TRBJ2-5 | . | TRBV18 | CASSPSAETQYF | TGTGCCAGCTCACCAAGTGCAGAGACCCAGTACTTC
. | TRBJ2-2 | . | TRBV19 | CASRPAANTGELFF | TGTGCCAGTAGACCCGCAGCGAACACCGGGGAGCTGTTTTTT
. | TRBJ1-6 | . | TRBV11-3 | CASSLVTGGGSPLHF | TGTGCCAGCAGCTTAGTAACTGGGGGCGGGTCACCCCTCCACTTT
. | TRBJ1-3 | . | TRBV7-6 | CASSLSTSGNTIYF | TGTGCCAGCAGCTTAAGCACGTCTGGAAACACCATATATTTT
TRBD1 | TRBJ2-3 | . | TRBV5-1 | CASSLDRGRTDTQYF | TGCGCCAGCAGCTTGGACAGGGGGCGCACAGATACGCAGTATTTT
. | TRBJ1-2 | . | TRBV19 | CASSSPQGWDYGYTF | TGTGCCAGTAGTAGTCCCCAGGGATGGGACTATGGCTACACCTTC
. | TRBJ2-2 | . | TRBV19 | CASRRPSASNTGELFF | TGTGCCAGTAGAAGGCCGTCGGCTTCGAACACCGGGGAGCTGTTTTTT
. | TRBJ1-6 | . | TRBV10-3 | CAISPVVRSYNSPLHF | TGTGCCATCAGTCCGGTGGTTCGTTCCTATAATTCACCCCTCCACTTT
. | TRBJ1-5 | . | TRBV6-5 | CASSPLGSNQPQHF | TGTGCCAGCAGTCCCCTAGGCAGCAATCAGCCCCAGCATTTT
. | TRBJ2-4 | . | TRBV29-1 | CSVEGDSNIQYF | TGCAGCGTCGAAGGGGACTCTAACATTCAGTACTTC
. | TRBJ1-4 | . | TRBV15 | CATSRQTEGEKLFF | TGTGCCACCAGCAGACAGACCGAGGGGGAAAAACTGTTTTTT
TRBD2 | TRBJ2-7 | . | TRBV12-3/TRBV12-4 | CASSFGTIYEQYF | TGTGCCAGCAGTTTCGGGACTATCTACGAGCAGTACTTC
TRBD2 | TRBJ2-1 | . | TRBV11-3 | CASSFLLAGISYNEQFF | TGTGCCAGCAGCTTCCTACTAGCGGGGATCTCCTACAATGAGCAGTTCTTC
TRBD2 | TRBJ2-3 | . | TRBV5-6 | CASSRLAEANPDTQYF | TGTGCCAGCAGCCGACTAGCGGAAGCAAACCCAGATACGCAGTATTTT
. | TRBJ1-3 | . | TRBV29-1 | CSVAGAGNTIYF | TGCAGCGTTGCAGGGGCCGGAAACACCATATATTTT
. | TRBJ1-6 | . | TRBV10-1 | CASTPGGPLRSPLHF | TGCGCCAGCACTCCTGGGGGGCCTCTACGGTCACCCCTCCACTTT
. | TRBJ2-1 | . | TRBV28 | CASRGERNEQFF | TGTGCCAGCAGGGGGGAGCGCAATGAGCAGTTCTTC
TRBD2 | TRBJ2-3 | once | TRBV5-1 | CASRLAGATDTQYF | TGCGCCAGTCGACTAGCGGGAGCGACAGATACGCAGTATTTT
. | TRBJ1-1 | . | TRBV12-5 | CASGLDSYTEAFF | TGTGCTAGTGGTTTGGACAGCTACACTGAAGCTTTCTTT
TRBD1 | TRBJ1-1 | . | TRBV6-5 | CASSQDRYTEAFF | TGTGCCAGCAGCCAGGACAGGTACACTGAAGCTTTCTTT
. | TRBJ1-5 | . | TRBV18 | CASSPRTADYSNQPQHF | TGTGCCAGCTCACCAAGGACGGCGGACTATAGCAATCAGCCCCAGCATTTT
. | TRBJ1-5 | . | TRBV14 | CASSQERDQPQHF | TGTGCCAGCAGCCAAGAAAGGGATCAGCCCCAGCATTTT
. | TRBJ2-5 | . | TRBV9 | CASSVSPTYGGETQYF | TGTGCCAGCAGCGTAAGCCCGACCTACGGAGGGGAGACCCAGTACTTC
. | TRBJ1-3 | . | TRBV27 | CASSLAGAGNTIYF | TGTGCCAGCAGCCTCGCGGGGGCAGGAAACACCATATATTTT
TRBD1 | TRBJ2-5 | once | TRBV9 | CASSNSGQGRQETQYF | TGTGCCAGCAGCAACTCGGGACAGGGGCGGCAAGAGACCCAGTACTTC
. | TRBJ2-7 | . | TRBV30 | CAWSVGVSYEQYF | TGTGCCTGGAGTGTAGGAGTCTCCTACGAGCAGTACTTC
. | TRBJ1-5 | . | TRBV28 | CASSVIWAQHF | TGTGCCAGCAGTGTGATTTGGGCCCAGCATTTT
. | TRBJ2-2 | many | TRBV4-2 | CASSQGPGSGELFF | TGTGCCAGCAGCCAAGGCCCGGGCAGCGGGGAGCTGTTTTTT
TRBD1 | TRBJ2-7 | . | TRBV6-5 | CASSYPPGQWTYEQYF | TGTGCCAGCAGTTACCCGCCGGGACAGTGGACCTACGAGCAGTACTTC
. | TRBJ1-1 | few | TRBV3-1/TRBV3-2 | CASSQVHTEAFF | TGTGCCAGCAGCCAAGTTCACACTGAAGCTTTCTTT
TRBD2 | TRBJ2-3 | . | TRBV6-4 | CASSDGTTSTDTQYF | TGTGCCAGCAGTGACGGGACTACTAGCACAGATACGCAGTATTTT
. | TRBJ1-1 | . | TRBV7-3 | CASSPQGWGTEAFF | TGTGCCAGCAGCCCGCAGGGATGGGGCACTGAAGCTTTCTTT
. | TRBJ1-1 | . | TRBV30 | CATTGGGMGAFF | TGTGCCACCACCGGGGGGGGGATGGGAGCTTTCTTT